The TCR beta chain under discussion was sequenced for a study of OX40 agonist ivuxolimab in advanced cancers. For the study at large: Dose-escalation patients had hepatocellular carcinoma, melanoma, renal cell or head and neck cancer. Study-wide results and caveats: At 0.1 to 3.0 mg/kg, clonal expansion of CD4+ and CD8+ blood T cells had occurred by week 6. It was also the case that some nonresponders had low normalized T-cell clonal expansion.

With regard to this clone: Its antigen remains unknown.

Using immunoSEQ multiplex PCR, the repertoire was profiled, and TCRdb retains in-frame clones only, with some absent. The sample has roughly 23,000 clones; around 85% are singletons. Germline V gene sequence: CDR1 SEHNR, CDR2 FQNEAQ (reference sequence). The CDR3 length is 14 residues. Trimming pared 1 base from V and 6 bases from J, leaving 12 bases between. The chain links TRBV7-9 to TRBJ1-2, with D perhaps TRBD1 (5 bases). The sequences come from CD4+ or CD8+ T cells sorted from blood, collected in a trial of the OX40 agonist ivuxolimab. The receptor's source is an adult with an advanced solid tumor such as melanoma, head and neck, liver or kidney cancer. The CDR3 here is CASSLGGAVDGYTF. The DNA for the CDR3 is TGTGCCAGCAGCTTAGGAGGGGCAGTTGATGGCTACACCTTC.